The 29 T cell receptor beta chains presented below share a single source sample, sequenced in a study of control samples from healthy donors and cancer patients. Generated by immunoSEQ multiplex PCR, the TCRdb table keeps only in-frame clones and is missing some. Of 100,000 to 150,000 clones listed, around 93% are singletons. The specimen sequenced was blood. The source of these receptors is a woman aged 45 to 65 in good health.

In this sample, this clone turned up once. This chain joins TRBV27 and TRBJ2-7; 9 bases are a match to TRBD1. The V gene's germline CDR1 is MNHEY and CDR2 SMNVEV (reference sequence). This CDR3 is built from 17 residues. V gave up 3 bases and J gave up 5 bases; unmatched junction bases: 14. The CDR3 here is CASSFTLLGQGRDEQYF. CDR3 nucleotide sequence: TGTGCCAGCAGTTTTACTCTCTTGGGACAGGGAAGGGACGAGCAGTACTTC.

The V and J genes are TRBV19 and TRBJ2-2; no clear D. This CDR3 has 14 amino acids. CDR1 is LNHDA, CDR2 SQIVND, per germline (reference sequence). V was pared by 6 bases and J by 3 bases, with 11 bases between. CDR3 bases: TGTGCCAGTAGGGATCCAGGCGACACCGGGGAGCTGTTTTTT. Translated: CASRDPGDTGELFF.

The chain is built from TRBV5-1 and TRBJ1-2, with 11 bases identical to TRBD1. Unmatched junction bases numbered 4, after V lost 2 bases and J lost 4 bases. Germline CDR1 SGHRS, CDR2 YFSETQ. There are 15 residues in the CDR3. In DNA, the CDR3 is TGCGCCAGCAGCTTAGGACAGGGGGCGAGCTATGGCTACACCTTC. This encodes CASSLGQGASYGYTF.

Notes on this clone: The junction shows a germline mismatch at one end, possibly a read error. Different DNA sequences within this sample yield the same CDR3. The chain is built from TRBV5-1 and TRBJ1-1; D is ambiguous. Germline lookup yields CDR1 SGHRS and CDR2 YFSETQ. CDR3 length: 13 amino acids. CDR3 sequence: CASRPVLNTEAFF. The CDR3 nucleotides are TGCGCCAGCCGGCCAGTACTGAACACTGAAGCTTTCTTC.

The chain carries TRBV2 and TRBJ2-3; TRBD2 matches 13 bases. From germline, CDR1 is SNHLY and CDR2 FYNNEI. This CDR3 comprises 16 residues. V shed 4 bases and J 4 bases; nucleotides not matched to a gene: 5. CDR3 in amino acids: CASSGTSGGTADTQYF. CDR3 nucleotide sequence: TGTGCCAGCAGTGGGACTAGCGGGGGTACCGCAGATACGCAGTATTTT.

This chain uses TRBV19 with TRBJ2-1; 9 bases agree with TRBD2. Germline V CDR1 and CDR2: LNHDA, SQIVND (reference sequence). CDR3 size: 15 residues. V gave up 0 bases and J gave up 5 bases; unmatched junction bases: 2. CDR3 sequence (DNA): TGTGCCAGTAGTATAGAGGGACTAGCAAACAATGAGCAGTTCTTC. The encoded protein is CASSIEGLANNEQFF.

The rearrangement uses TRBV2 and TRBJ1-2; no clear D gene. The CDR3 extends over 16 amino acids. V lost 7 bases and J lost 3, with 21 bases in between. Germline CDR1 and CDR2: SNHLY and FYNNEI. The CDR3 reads CASTNPLAGSHYGYTF. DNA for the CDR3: TGTGCCAGCACTAACCCGCTGGCAGGCTCGCACTATGGCTACACCTTC.

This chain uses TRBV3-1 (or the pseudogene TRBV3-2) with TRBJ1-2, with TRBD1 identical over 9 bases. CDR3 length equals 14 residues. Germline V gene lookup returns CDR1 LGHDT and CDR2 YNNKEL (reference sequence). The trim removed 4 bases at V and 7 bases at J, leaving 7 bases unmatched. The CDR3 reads CASSPSGTGSGYTF. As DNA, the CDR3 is TGTGCCAGCAGCCCCTCCGGGACAGGGAGTGGCTACACCTTC.

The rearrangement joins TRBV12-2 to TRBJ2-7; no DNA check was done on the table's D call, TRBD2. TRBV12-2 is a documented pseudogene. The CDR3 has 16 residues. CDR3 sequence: CASRSPSTSGSYEQYF. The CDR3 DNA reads TGTGCAAGTCGCTCACCCTCGACTAGCGGCTCCTACGAGCAGTACTTC.

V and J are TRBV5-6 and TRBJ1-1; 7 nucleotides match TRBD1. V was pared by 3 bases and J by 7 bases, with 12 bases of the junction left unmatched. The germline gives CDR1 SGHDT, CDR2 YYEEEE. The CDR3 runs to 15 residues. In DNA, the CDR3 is TGTGCCAGCAGCTACGGGAACAGGGGTGACGGTGAAGCTTTCTTT. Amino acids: CASSYGNRGDGEAFF.

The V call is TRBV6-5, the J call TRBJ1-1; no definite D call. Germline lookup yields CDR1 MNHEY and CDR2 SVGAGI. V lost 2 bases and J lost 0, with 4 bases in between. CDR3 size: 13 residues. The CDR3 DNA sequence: TGTGCCAGCAGTTACGATGTGAACACTGAAGCTTTCTTT. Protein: CASSYDVNTEAFF.

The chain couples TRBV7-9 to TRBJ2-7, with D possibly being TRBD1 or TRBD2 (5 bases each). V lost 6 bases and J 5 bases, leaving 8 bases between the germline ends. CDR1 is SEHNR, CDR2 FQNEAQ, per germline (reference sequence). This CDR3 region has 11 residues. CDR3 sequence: CASSPGHEQYF. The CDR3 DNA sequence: TGTGCCAGCAGTCCGGGACACGAGCAGTACTTC.

DNA for the CDR3: TGTGCCAGCAGTCAAATCCGCCGCGGACAGGGAGTATCGAGCAATCAGCCCCAGCATTTT. It codes for CASSQIRRGQGVSSNQPQHF. V and J are TRBV6-6 and TRBJ1-5, with 8 bases matching TRBD1. The trim removed 5 bases at V and 1 base at J, leaving 19 bases unmatched. The germline V gene encodes CDR1 MNHNY and CDR2 SVGAGI (reference sequence). This CDR3 spans 20 amino acids.

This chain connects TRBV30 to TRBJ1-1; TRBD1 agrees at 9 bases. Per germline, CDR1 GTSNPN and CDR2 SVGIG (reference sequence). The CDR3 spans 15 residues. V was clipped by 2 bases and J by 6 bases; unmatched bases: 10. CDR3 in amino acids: CAWSRGDRDVPEAFF. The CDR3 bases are TGTGCCTGGAGTAGAGGGGACAGGGATGTCCCTGAAGCTTTCTTT.

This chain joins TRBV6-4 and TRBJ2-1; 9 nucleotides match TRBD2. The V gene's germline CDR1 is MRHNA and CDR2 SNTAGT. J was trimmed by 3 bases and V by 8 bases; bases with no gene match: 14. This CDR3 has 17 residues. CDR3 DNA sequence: TGTGCCAGCGCTTCTAGCGGGGTGGGCAGGGTCTACAATGAGCAGTTCTTC. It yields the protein CASASSGVGRVYNEQFF.

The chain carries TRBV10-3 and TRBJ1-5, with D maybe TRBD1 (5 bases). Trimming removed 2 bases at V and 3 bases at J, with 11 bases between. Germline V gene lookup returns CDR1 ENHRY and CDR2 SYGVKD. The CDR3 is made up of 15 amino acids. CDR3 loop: CAISERQGINQPQHF. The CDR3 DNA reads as TGTGCCATCAGTGAGCGGCAGGGAATCAATCAGCCCCAGCATTTT.

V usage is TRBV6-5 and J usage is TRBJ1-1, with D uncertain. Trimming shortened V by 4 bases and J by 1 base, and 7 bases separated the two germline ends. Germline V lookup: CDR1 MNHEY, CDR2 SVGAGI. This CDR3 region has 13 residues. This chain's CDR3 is CASSSQQNTEAFF. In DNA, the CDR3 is TGTGCCAGCAGTTCACAACAGAACACTGAAGCTTTCTTT.

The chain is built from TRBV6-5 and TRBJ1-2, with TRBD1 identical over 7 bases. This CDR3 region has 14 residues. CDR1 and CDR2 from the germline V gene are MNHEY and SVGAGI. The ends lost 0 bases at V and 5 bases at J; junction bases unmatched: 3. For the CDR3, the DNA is TGTGCCAGCAGTTACTCCGCGACAGGGTATGGCTACACCTTC. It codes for CASSYSATGYGYTF.

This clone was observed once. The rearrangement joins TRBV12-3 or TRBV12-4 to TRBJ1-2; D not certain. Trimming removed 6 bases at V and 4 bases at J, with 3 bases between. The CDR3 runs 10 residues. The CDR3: CASSFYGYTF. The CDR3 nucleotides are TGTGCCAGCAGCTTCTATGGCTACACCTTC.

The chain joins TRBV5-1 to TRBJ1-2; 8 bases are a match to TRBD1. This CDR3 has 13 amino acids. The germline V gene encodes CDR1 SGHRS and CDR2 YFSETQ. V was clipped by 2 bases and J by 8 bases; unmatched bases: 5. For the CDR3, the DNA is TGCGCCAGCAGCTTTACAGGGGGTGAAGGCTACACCTTC. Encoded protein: CASSFTGGEGYTF.

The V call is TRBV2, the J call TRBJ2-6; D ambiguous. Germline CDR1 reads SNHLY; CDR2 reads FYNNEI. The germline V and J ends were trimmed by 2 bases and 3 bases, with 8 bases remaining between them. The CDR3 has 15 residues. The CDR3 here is CASSEIAGGANVLTF. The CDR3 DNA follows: TGTGCCAGCAGTGAAATTGCCGGTGGGGCCAACGTCCTGACTTTC.

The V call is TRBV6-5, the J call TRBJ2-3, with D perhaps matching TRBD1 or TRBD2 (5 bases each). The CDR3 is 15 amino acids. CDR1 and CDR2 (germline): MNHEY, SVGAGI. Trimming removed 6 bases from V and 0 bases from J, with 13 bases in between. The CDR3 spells CASSLEWGSTDTQYF. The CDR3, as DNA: TGTGCCAGCAGCCTCGAGTGGGGGAGCACAGATACGCAGTATTTT.

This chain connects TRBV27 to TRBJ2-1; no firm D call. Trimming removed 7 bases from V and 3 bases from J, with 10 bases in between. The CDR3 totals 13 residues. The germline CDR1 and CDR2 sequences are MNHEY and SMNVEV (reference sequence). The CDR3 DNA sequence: TGTGCCAGCACCCCGTTGGGCTACAATGAGCAGTTCTTC. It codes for CASTPLGYNEQFF.

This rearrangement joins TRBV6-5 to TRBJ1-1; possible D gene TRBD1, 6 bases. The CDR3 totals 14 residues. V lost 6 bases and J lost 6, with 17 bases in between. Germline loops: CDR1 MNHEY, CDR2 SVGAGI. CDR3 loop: CASSHTTGSAEAFF. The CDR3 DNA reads TGTGCCAGCAGCCATACTACAGGGTCGGCTGAAGCTTTCTTT.

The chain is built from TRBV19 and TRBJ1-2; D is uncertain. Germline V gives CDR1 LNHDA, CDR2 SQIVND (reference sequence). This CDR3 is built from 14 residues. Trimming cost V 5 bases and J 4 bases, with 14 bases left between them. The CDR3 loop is CASSRQADGYGYTF. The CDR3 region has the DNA TGTGCCAGTAGTCGGCAGGCCGATGGCTATGGCTACACCTTC.

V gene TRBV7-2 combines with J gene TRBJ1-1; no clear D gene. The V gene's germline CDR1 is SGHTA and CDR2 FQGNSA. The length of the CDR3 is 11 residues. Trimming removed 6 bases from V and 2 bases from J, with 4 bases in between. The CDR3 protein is CASRLNTEAFF. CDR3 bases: TGTGCCAGCAGACTAAACACTGAAGCTTTCTTT.

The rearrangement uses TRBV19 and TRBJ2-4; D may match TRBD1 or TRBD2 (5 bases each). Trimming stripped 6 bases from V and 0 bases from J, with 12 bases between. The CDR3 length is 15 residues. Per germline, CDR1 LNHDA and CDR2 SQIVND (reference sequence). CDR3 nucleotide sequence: TGTGCCAGTAGCCCTGGGACGGTAGCCAAAAACATTCAGTACTTC. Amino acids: CASSPGTVAKNIQYF.

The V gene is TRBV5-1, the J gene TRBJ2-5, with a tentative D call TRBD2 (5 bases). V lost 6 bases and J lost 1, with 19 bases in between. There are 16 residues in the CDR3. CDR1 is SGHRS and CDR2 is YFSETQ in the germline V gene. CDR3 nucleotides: TGCGCCAGCACCAAAAACGCCGGGGTTACCCAAGAGACCCAGTACTTC. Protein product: CASTKNAGVTQETQYF.

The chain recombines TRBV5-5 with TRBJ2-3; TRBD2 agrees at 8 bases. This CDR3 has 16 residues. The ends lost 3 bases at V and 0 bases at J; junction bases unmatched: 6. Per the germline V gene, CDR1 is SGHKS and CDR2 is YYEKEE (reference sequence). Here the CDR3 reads CASSSLLAASTDTQYF. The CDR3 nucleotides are TGTGCCAGCAGCTCACTACTAGCGGCTAGCACAGATACGCAGTATTTT.